The 28 T cell receptor beta chains given below trace back to one sample, sequenced in a study of Tregs in tolerant kidney transplant recipients. Related graft donors supplied nonmyeloablative bone marrow transplants, and mixed chimerism was transient. Profiling relied on immunoSEQ multiplex PCR, and the TCRdb table lists in-frame clones only, not all of them. The sample records about 50,000 clones, approximately 90% being singletons. Sequencing used CD8+ T cells from blood (PBMCs), obtained 12 months after the transplant. The origin of the receptors is a human patient who received a combined kidney and bone marrow transplant. Some of the T cells may derive from the graft donor.

The rearrangement joins TRBV9 to TRBJ2-3; D may be TRBD2 (5 bases). The germline CDR1 and CDR2 sequences are SGDLS and YYNGEE. The CDR3 is 13 amino acids. Trimming left V 5 bases short and J 6 bases short, with 13 bases between. As DNA, the CDR3 is TGTGCCAGCAGACCTCCGGGATCCGATACGCAGTATTTT. It yields the protein CASRPPGSDTQYF.

V gene TRBV28 combines with J gene TRBJ2-5; TRBD2 matches at 7 bases. CDR1 and CDR2 (germline): MDHEN, SYDVKM. Trimming at V came to 2 bases and at J to 4 bases, leaving 10 bases not matched to a gene. CDR3 length: 16 residues. The CDR3 nucleotides read TGTGCCAGCAGTTTAGTTGAGGAAGGGGAGGGAGAGACCCAGTACTTC. It specifies CASSLVEEGEGETQYF.

The rearrangement uses TRBV9 and TRBJ2-6; TRBD1 aligns across 9 bases. Germline CDR1 SGDLS, CDR2 YYNGEE. V lost 4 bases to trimming and J lost 8 bases; unmatched junction nucleotides: 4. CDR3 length: 14 residues. CDR3 nucleotide sequence: TGTGCCAGCAGCTTGACAGGGGGAACCAACGTCCTGACTTTC. Its protein is CASSLTGGTNVLTF.

The rearrangement joins TRBV19 to TRBJ2-1, with 14 nucleotides matching TRBD2. This CDR3 contains 17 residues. V shed 2 bases, J shed 2 bases, and the junction held 2 bases outside the gene matches. CDR1 is LNHDA and CDR2 is SQIVND in the germline V gene (reference sequence). The CDR3 loop is CASSIWGLAGAYNEQFF. The CDR3 DNA follows: TGTGCCAGTAGTATATGGGGACTAGCGGGAGCCTACAATGAGCAGTTCTTC.

The chain recombines TRBV7-7 with TRBJ1-5; no clear D. The CDR3 has 17 amino acids. V was shortened by 1 base and J by 1 base, with 14 bases between the two germline ends. Germline CDR1 is SSHAT and CDR2 is FNYEAQ (reference sequence). The CDR3 DNA sequence: TGTGCCAGCAGCTTAGTCCGTATGCCAACAAGCAATCAGCCCCAGCATTTT. Translated: CASSLVRMPTSNQPQHF.

The genes are TRBV5-5 and TRBJ2-1, with TRBD1 as a possible D gene (6 bases). The germline CDR1 and CDR2 sequences are SGHKS and YYEKEE (reference sequence). Trimming removed 0 bases from V and 12 bases from J, with 16 bases in between. The CDR3 has 14 residues. In DNA, the CDR3 is TGTGCCAGCAGCTTGGGAGTGGGGACAATGCTGCAGTTCTTC. It codes for CASSLGVGTMLQFF.

The genes are TRBV7-9 and TRBJ2-2; tentative D call: TRBD2 (6 bases). Germline-derived CDR1 and CDR2 are SEHNR and FQNEAQ (reference sequence). The CDR3 runs 16 residues. The V and J ends lost 3 bases and 2 bases respectively, with 13 bases between them. The CDR3 sequence is CASSFPGRLNTGELFF. The CDR3 DNA follows: TGTGCCAGCAGCTTCCCCGGGAGACTTAACACCGGGGAGCTGTTTTTT.

The V gene is TRBV5-4, the J gene TRBJ2-7; D remains ambiguous. The germline V and J ends were trimmed by 2 bases and 4 bases, with 4 bases remaining between them. This CDR3 region has 11 residues. The germline gives CDR1 SGHNT, CDR2 YYREEE (reference sequence). In DNA form, the CDR3 reads TGTGCCAGCAGCTTCGGTTACGAGCAGTACTTC. Its translation: CASSFGYEQYF.

The chain carries TRBV15 and TRBJ2-3; D may be TRBD1 (5 bases). The V end lost 0 bases, the J end lost 4 bases, and 5 bases lay between the germline ends. This CDR3 is built from 13 residues. Germline loops: CDR1 LNHNV, CDR2 YYDKDF (reference sequence). The CDR3 is CATSRDRADTQYF. CDR3 nucleotide sequence: TGTGCCACCAGCAGAGACAGGGCAGATACGCAGTATTTT.

The gene calls are TRBV7-2 and TRBJ1-6; tentatively, D is TRBD1 (5 bases). The CDR3 runs 15 residues. The germline V gene encodes CDR1 SGHTA and CDR2 FQGNSA. V was clipped by 0 bases and J by 2 bases, with 5 bases between them. The CDR3 DNA is TGTGCCAGCAGCTTAGCAGGGGCCTATAATTCACCCCTCCACTTT. Translation gives CASSLAGAYNSPLHF.

The genes are TRBV4-3 and TRBJ1-2; 8 positions agree with TRBD1. Trimming removed 2 bases from V and 2 bases from J; junction bases left unmatched: 4. The germline V gene has CDR1 LGHNA and CDR2 YSLEER. The CDR3 sequence is 15 residues long. Here the CDR3 reads CASSQTGTGNYGYTF. CDR3 nucleotides: TGCGCCAGCAGCCAAACTGGGACAGGCAACTATGGCTACACCTTC.

In nucleotides, the CDR3 is TGTGCCAGCAGTTACGAGGATGGCGATGAGCAGTTCTTC. Translating gives CASSYEDGDEQFF. The chain recombines TRBV6-5 with TRBJ2-1; no definite D call. The V gene's germline CDR1 is MNHEY and CDR2 SVGAGI. Trimming stripped 2 bases from V and 8 bases from J, with 10 bases between. This CDR3 spans 13 amino acids.

On this clone itself: Other nucleotide sequences in the sample specify the same CDR3. The chain links TRBV11-1 to TRBJ1-6; 7 bases are shared with TRBD1. This CDR3 contains 19 residues. The V and J ends lost 5 bases and 1 base, in that order; junction bases with no gene match: 14. Looked up from germline, CDR1 is SGHAT and CDR2 is FQDESV (reference sequence). CDR3 sequence reads: CASSPGPGRGKSYNSPLHF. The CDR3 nucleotides are TGTGCCAGCAGCCCCGGACCGGGCAGGGGGAAGTCCTATAATTCACCCCTCCACTTT.

This sequence joins TRBV30 and TRBJ2-7; D gene ambiguous. Trimming removed 2 bases at V and 0 bases at J, with 8 bases between. CDR1 is GTSNPN, CDR2 SVGIG, per germline (reference sequence). The CDR3 totals 13 residues. Here the CDR3 DNA reads TGTGCCTGGAGTACTGATTTCTCCTACGAGCAGTACTTC. Protein: CAWSTDFSYEQYF.

A note on this clone: The junction shows a germline mismatch at one end, possibly a read error. The chain is built from TRBV4-1 and TRBJ2-1, with D possibly being TRBD2 (7 bases). The CDR3 is 16 residues long. CDR1 and CDR2 (germline): MGHRA, YSYEKL. CDR3 loop: CASSQEGEGTGNEQFF. The CDR3 coding sequence is TGTGCCAGCAGCCAAGAGGGGGAGGGGACGGGCAATGAGCAGTTCTTC.

V is TRBV7-9 and J is TRBJ2-1; 7 nucleotides agree with TRBD1. V shed 4 bases, J shed 4 bases, and the junction held 1 base outside the gene matches. The CDR3 extends over 13 amino acids. Germline values: CDR1 SEHNR, CDR2 FQNEAQ (reference sequence). CDR3 protein: CASSSGQYNEQFF. For the CDR3, the DNA is TGTGCCAGCAGCTCGGGACAGTACAATGAGCAGTTCTTC.

The genes are TRBV5-4 and TRBJ2-3; 16 nucleotides match TRBD2. The CDR3 totals 17 residues. Germline V gene sequence: CDR1 SGHNT, CDR2 YYREEE (reference sequence). Trimming removed 3 bases from V and 5 bases from J; junction bases left unmatched: 6. CDR3 region: CASSWGLAGGQGDTQYF. CDR3 sequence (DNA): TGTGCCAGCAGCTGGGGACTAGCGGGGGGGCAGGGAGATACGCAGTATTTT. Together with reference TRBV5-4 and TRBJ2-3, the CDR3 gives the full variable domain: ETGVTQSPTHLIKTRGQQVTLRCSSQSGHNTVSWYQQALGQGPQFIFQYYREEENGRGNFPPRFSGLQFPNYSSELNVNALELDDSALYLCASSWGLAGGQGDTQYFGPGTRLTVL.

The J gene is TRBJ2-1, the V gene TRBV13, with 7 bases lining up with TRBD2. The trim removed 0 bases at V and 6 bases at J, leaving 5 bases unmatched. The CDR3 spans 15 residues. CDR1 PRHDT and CDR2 FYEKMQ come from the germline V gene (reference sequence). The CDR3 bases are TGTGCCAGCAGCTTAGGCCGGGGGGAGGGCAATGAGCAGTTCTTC. Encoded protein: CASSLGRGEGNEQFF.

This clone was counted a single time. The gene calls are TRBV28 and TRBJ2-1, with 10 positions matching TRBD2. J lost 5 bases, V lost 5 bases, and 12 bases had no gene match. Germline V lookup: CDR1 MDHEN, CDR2 SYDVKM. This CDR3 spans 17 amino acids. The CDR3 nucleotides read TGTGCCAGCAGTACAGATGGGGTCGGGACTAGCGACAATGAGCAGTTCTTC. It is translated as CASSTDGVGTSDNEQFF.

The chain recombines TRBV5-4 with TRBJ1-2; D gene ambiguous. The germline gives CDR1 SGHNT, CDR2 YYREEE (reference sequence). V lost 4 bases, J lost 4 bases, and 14 bases lay in between. The CDR3 loop spans 14 amino acids. The DNA for the CDR3 is TGTGCCAGCAGCCCTTCCCCGGAGGGCTATGGCTACACCTTC. Protein sequence: CASSPSPEGYGYTF. Variable domain in full (rest from reference TRBV5-4 and TRBJ1-2): ETGVTQSPTHLIKTRGQQVTLRCSSQSGHNTVSWYQQALGQGPQFIFQYYREEENGRGNFPPRFSGLQFPNYSSELNVNALELDDSALYLCASSPSPEGYGYTFGSGTRLTVV.

The V and J genes are TRBV9 and TRBJ1-3, with 8 bases fitting TRBD1. V dropped 4 bases and J dropped 4; count of bases not matched to a gene: 13. Germline V lookup: CDR1 SGDLS, CDR2 YYNGEE. This CDR3 contains 17 residues. CDR3 sequence reads: CASSSGGAGGSGNTIYF. The CDR3 coding sequence is TGTGCCAGCAGCTCGGGGGGAGCAGGGGGCTCCGGAAACACCATATATTTT.

The chain is built from TRBV2 and TRBJ1-2; TRBD1 is a possible D gene (5 bases). The CDR3 is made up of 11 amino acids. CDR1 is SNHLY, CDR2 FYNNEI, per germline. V shed 10 bases and J shed 5 bases, with 11 bases lying between them. The DNA for the CDR3 is TGTGCCACCCAGGGTCCTTATGGCTACACCTTC. This gives the protein CATQGPYGYTF.

This rearrangement joins TRBV6-5 to TRBJ2-1; 7 bases map to TRBD1. The germline gives CDR1 MNHEY, CDR2 SVGAGI. Trimming cost V 6 bases and J 4 bases; bases outside gene matches: 9. The CDR3 consists of 15 residues. The CDR3 DNA follows: TGTGCCAGCAGACCTGACAGGGCTGAGTACAATGAGCAGTTCTTC. Translating it yields CASRPDRAEYNEQFF.

This chain connects TRBV7-9 to TRBJ2-1, with TRBD2 matching over 12 bases. CDR1 is SEHNR and CDR2 is FQNEAQ in the germline V gene (reference sequence). Trimming took 4 bases from V and 0 from J; bases not matched to a gene: 1. The CDR3 consists of 16 residues. For the CDR3, the DNA is TGTGCCAGCAGCTCGACTAGCGGGAGCTCCTACAATGAGCAGTTCTTC. It translates to CASSSTSGSSYNEQFF.

The chain joins TRBV28 to TRBJ2-5; D is perhaps TRBD1 (5 bases). Looked up from germline, CDR1 is MDHEN and CDR2 is SYDVKM. The CDR3 length is 15 residues. V was trimmed by 3 bases and J by 5 bases, leaving 16 bases between them. The CDR3 loop is CASSFSPQGSETQYF. The DNA for the CDR3 is TGTGCCAGCAGTTTCTCCCCTCAGGGTAGTGAGACCCAGTACTTC. Using reference TRBV28 and TRBJ2-5 for the parts outside the CDR3, the full variable domain is DVKVTQSSRYLVKRTGEKVFLECVQDMDHENMFWYRQDPGLGLRLIYFSYDVKMKEKGDIPEGYSVSREKKERFSLILESASTNQTSMYLCASSFSPQGSETQYFGPGTRLLVL.

This clone has only one observation. The rearrangement links TRBV28 to TRBJ2-5; perhaps TRBD2 as D (5 bases). CDR1 is MDHEN and CDR2 is SYDVKM in the germline V gene. The CDR3 contains 17 residues. Trimming pared 5 bases from V and 3 bases from J, leaving 22 bases between. The CDR3: CASSTLGPPEGKETQYF. The CDR3 nucleotides read TGTGCCAGCAGTACTTTAGGGCCCCCCGAGGGAAAAGAGACCCAGTACTTC.

This chain links TRBV2 with TRBJ2-1; tentatively, D is TRBD2 (5 bases). V lost 2 bases and J 0 bases, leaving 8 bases between the germline ends. Germline values: CDR1 SNHLY, CDR2 FYNNEI. This CDR3 comprises 15 residues. CDR3 in amino acids: CASSEIGSSYNEQFF. CDR3 nucleotides: TGTGCCAGCAGTGAAATAGGGAGCTCCTACAATGAGCAGTTCTTC.

This clone was detected only a few times. The genes are TRBV5-6 and TRBJ2-7; unclear D gene. Germline-derived CDR1 and CDR2 are SGHDT and YYEEEE. This CDR3 has 12 residues. Trimming removed 2 bases at V and 6 bases at J, with 9 bases between. The chain's CDR3 is CASSFLTTEQYF. CDR3 bases: TGTGCCAGCAGCTTCCTCACTACCGAGCAGTACTTC.